The rows below give T cell receptor beta chains drawn from one sample of a study of shared clonotypes between healthy human individuals. Data came from immunoSEQ multiplex PCR; TCRdb stores just in-frame clones and leaves some out. The sample lists a few million clones, approximately 92% occurring once. Sequencing was carried out using naive CD4+ T cells sorted from blood. The receptors were sampled from a man younger than 35 in good health. Each CDR3 is given with its conserved first and last residue. D genes are given only for firm matches. Clone sizes are given selectively: once, few, many, or a class where the clone is expanded.

>TRBD2|TRBJ2-1|TRBV5-1|-
TGCGCCAGCAGCCCTAGCGGGAGACGGGATGAGCAGTTCTTC
CASSPSGRRDEQFF
>-|TRBJ2-5|TRBV5-8|-
TGTGCCAGCAGCTTGGTCGGGACGGTGGAGACCCAGTACTTC
CASSLVGTVETQYF
>-|TRBJ1-1|TRBV5-6|-
TGTGCCAGCAGCTTGGGAGGGTCCCAGGTTGGGCGCACTGAAGCTTTCTTT
CASSLGGSQVGRTEAFF
>-|TRBJ2-7|TRBV6-1|-
TGTGCCAGCGGTGAAGTCGTGCGCGAGCAGTACTTC
CASGEVVREQYF
>TRBD2|TRBJ2-3|TRBV6-6|-
TGTGCCAGCAGGACCCGACTAGCGGGGGCGGGGGATACGCAGTATTTT
CASRTRLAGAGDTQYF
>-|TRBJ1-1|TRBV27|-
TGTGCCAGCAGTGTACAGCAGATGAACACTGAAGCTTTCTTT
CASSVQQMNTEAFF
>-|TRBJ1-5|TRBV18|once
TGTGCCAGCTCACCTGAGGGTATTCAGCCCCAGCATTTT
CASSPEGIQPQHF
>-|TRBJ2-3|TRBV28|-
TGTGCCAGCAGAACGGACTGGACTTCTCTAAGGGGTAGCACAGATACGCAGTATTTT
CASRTDWTSLRGSTDTQYF
>TRBD1|TRBJ2-3|TRBV5-1|-
TGCGCCAGCAGCGCGGACAGGCCTAGCACAGATACGCAGTATTTT
CASSADRPSTDTQYF
>-|TRBJ2-4|TRBV5-1|-
TGCGCCAGCAGCTTGGCAGTGGGAGCCGGAAACATTCAGTACTTC
CASSLAVGAGNIQYF
>-|TRBJ2-7|TRBV10-1|-
TGCGCCAGCAGTGAGTCGACGGGCTCAGGGAGCTCCTACGAGCAGTACTTC
CASSESTGSGSSYEQYF
>-|TRBJ2-5|TRBV7-6|-
TGTGCCAGCAGCCAGCTTAAAGGGCGGCGGGAAGAGCAAGAGACCCAGTACTTC
CASSQLKGRREEQETQYF
>-|TRBJ2-7|TRBV30|-
TGTGCCTGGAGTGTACGCGGGGGCGGGGAGCAGTACTTC
CAWSVRGGGEQYF
>-|TRBJ2-3|TRBV2|-
TGTGCCAGCAGTGAACTTATGGACGGAGTCCCGCAGTATTTT
CASSELMDGVPQYF
>TRBD1|TRBJ2-7|TRBV2|-
TGTGCCAGCAGTCTTGGACAGGGTGCCCACGAGCAGTACTTC
CASSLGQGAHEQYF
>TRBD1|TRBJ2-1|TRBV7-2|-
TGTGCCAGCAGCTTTGTCGGACAGGTTAACAATGAGCAGTTCTTC
CASSFVGQVNNEQFF
>-|TRBJ1-4|TRBV10-3|-
TGTGCCATCAGGAACGGACAGTCAAATGAAAAACTGTTTTTT
CAIRNGQSNEKLFF
>-|TRBJ1-2|TRBV10-2|-
TGCGCCAGCAGTGAGTCGTACAAGGGGTATGGCTACACCTTC
CASSESYKGYGYTF
>-|TRBJ1-6|TRBV25-1|-
TGTGCCAGCACCCGTGGGAGGGATAATTCACCCCTCCACTTT
CASTRGRDNSPLHF
>TRBD1|TRBJ2-3|TRBV6-5|once
TGTGCCAGCACCTTGGGACAGGGCGGAGATACGCAGTATTTT
CASTLGQGGDTQYF
>TRBD1|TRBJ1-2|TRBV14|-
TGTGCCAGCAGCCAAGATCGACAGGGGAGCTATGGCTACACCTTC
CASSQDRQGSYGYTF
>-|TRBJ2-1|TRBV4-2|-
TGTGCCAGCAGCCGGACTGGTGAGCAGTTCTTC
CASSRTGEQFF
>-|TRBJ1-2|TRBV15|-
TGTGCCACCAGCGACAGTCTTTACTATGGCTACACCTTC
CATSDSLYYGYTF
>TRBD1|TRBJ1-2|TRBV5-1|-
TGCGCCAGCAGCCCGGACAGGGCAGGCTACACCTTC
CASSPDRAGYTF
>TRBD1|TRBJ2-7|TRBV2|once
TGTGCCAGCAGTGCGTTGACAGGGCCTTACTTC
CASSALTGPYF
>-|TRBJ2-5|TRBV10-3|-
TGTGCCACTGGGACGAATCAAGAGACCCAGTACTTC
CATGTNQETQYF
>-|TRBJ2-2|TRBV5-4|-
TGTGCCAGCGGGATCGGGAATTTTGGCTCCGGGGAGCTGTTTTTT
CASGIGNFGSGELFF
>-|TRBJ1-1|TRBV7-9|-
TGTGCCAGCAGCCTTAAAGACAGGCTGAACACTGAAGCTTTCTTT
CASSLKDRLNTEAFF
>-|TRBJ1-5|TRBV11-2|-
TGTGCCAGCAGCTTAGGGCAGAATCAGCCCCAGCATTTT
CASSLGQNQPQHF
>-|TRBJ1-1|TRBV7-2|-
TGTGCCAGCACCCAGGACACTGAAGCTTTCTTT
CASTQDTEAFF
>TRBD2|TRBJ2-5|TRBV27|-
TGTGCCAGCAGAAGGTCTAGCGGAACCCAAGAGACCCAGTACTTC
CASRRSSGTQETQYF
>-|TRBJ2-1|TRBV2|-
TGTGCCAGCAGTCCCAGGGGAACCTCCTACAATGAGCAGTTCTTC
CASSPRGTSYNEQFF
>-|TRBJ1-1|TRBV19|-
TGTGCCAGTAGTATATTCGCCAGGGGAAACACTGAAGCTTTCTTT
CASSIFARGNTEAFF
>-|TRBJ2-4|TRBV10-2|-
TGCGCCAGCAGTGGGCTACCGACAGGGAGGATTGACATTCAGTACTTC
CASSGLPTGRIDIQYF
>-|TRBJ1-2|TRBV5-6|-
TGTGCCAGCAGCTTGTACTGGAGACCTAACTATGGCTACACCTTC
CASSLYWRPNYGYTF
>-|TRBJ2-7|TRBV7-9|-
TGTGCCAGCAGCTTTGAAACGGTCTCCTACGAGCAGTACTTC
CASSFETVSYEQYF
>-|TRBJ1-1|TRBV11-2|-
TGTGCCAGCAGCCTTAGGTCGGGCACTGAAGCTTTCTTT
CASSLRSGTEAFF
>-|TRBJ1-3|TRBV7-9|-
TGTGCCAGCAGCTTATTAATAGGGAGCCCTGGAAACACCATATATTTT
CASSLLIGSPGNTIYF
>-|TRBJ2-2|TRBV21-1|-
TGTGCCAGCAGCAAAAGGGGGACTAGCGGGAGTATCTCCGGGGAGCTGTTTTTT
CASSKRGTSGSISGELFF
>TRBD2|TRBJ2-1|TRBV6-5|-
TGTGCCAGCAGTCCAAGCGGGGGGGTATTCAATGAGCAGTTCTTC
CASSPSGGVFNEQFF
>-|TRBJ1-2|TRBV7-9|-
TGTGCCAGCAGCCATGCTGGGGCAGAGCACTATGGCTACACCTTC
CASSHAGAEHYGYTF
>-|TRBJ1-1|TRBV6-4|-
TGTGCCAGCAGCCCCTTCGGGGGTAACACTGAAGCTTTCTTT
CASSPFGGNTEAFF
>-|TRBJ2-5|TRBV18|-
TGTGCCAGCTCACCAAACCGTCCGGAGACCCAGTACTTC
CASSPNRPETQYF
>-|TRBJ1-1|TRBV19|-
TGTGCCAGTAAAACACAGGGAGGGAACACTGAAGCTTTCTTT
CASKTQGGNTEAFF
>-|TRBJ1-2|TRBV29-1|few
TGCAGCGTGGACCGCGGCTACACCTTC
CSVDRGYTF
>-|TRBJ1-2|TRBV14|-
TGTGCCAGCAGCCAAGGGTTCCGCTATGGCTACACCTTC
CASSQGFRYGYTF
>TRBD1|TRBJ2-6|TRBV5-4|-
TGTGCCAGCAGCATTTGGACAGGGTTCCCCTCTGGGGCCAACGTCCTGACTTTC
CASSIWTGFPSGANVLTF
>-|TRBJ2-3|TRBV6-1|-
TGTGCCAGCAGACCTAGCGGCACAGATACGCAGTATTTT
CASRPSGTDTQYF
>-|TRBJ2-2|TRBV9|-
TGTGCCTCCGGGGGGCATCTCGGGGAGCTGTTTTTT
CASGGHLGELFF
>-|TRBJ2-7|TRBV18|-
TGTGCCAGCTCCCAGACGAGCTACGAGCAGTACTTC
CASSQTSYEQYF
>TRBD2|TRBJ2-3|TRBV13|-
TGTGCCAGCAGCTTTCCCACTAGCGGGGGGACAGGCACAGATACGCAGTATTTT
CASSFPTSGGTGTDTQYF
>-|TRBJ1-5|TRBV28|-
TGTGCCAGCAGTTTTGGGTCCCCGAGTAGCAATCAGCCCCAGCATTTT
CASSFGSPSSNQPQHF
>-|TRBJ1-1|TRBV18|-
TGTGCCAGCTCACCACCGGAAGGGAACACTGAAGCTTTCTTT
CASSPPEGNTEAFF